These T cell receptor beta chains were read from a single sample in a study of T cell responses to AZD1222 COVID-19 vaccine. Generated by immunoSEQ multiplex PCR, the TCRdb table keeps only in-frame clones and is missing some. Here the sample spans around 160,000 clones, 88% being singletons. Sample: peripheral blood, taken on day 0 of AZD1222 vaccination. Source of these receptors: an adult in good health. The CDR3 runs from the conserved cysteine through the conserved F or W. D genes are given only for firm matches. The size entry is marked missing in some rows and otherwise reads once, few, many or a size class.

j_call,v_call,d_call,clone_size,cdr3_aa,cdr3_nt
TRBJ1-6,TRBV5-6,TRBD1,-,CASSLGIPGTGNNSPLHF,TGTGCCAGCAGCTTGGGGATCCCCGGGACAGGGAATAATTCACCCCTCCACTTT
TRBJ1-5,TRBV2,-,-,CASRGDQPQHF,TGTGCCAGCAGGGGCGATCAGCCCCAGCATTTT
TRBJ1-1,TRBV6-2/TRBV6-3,TRBD1,-,CASSFRTGESEAFF,TGTGCCAGCAGTTTTCGGACAGGAGAGTCCGAAGCTTTCTTT
TRBJ1-1,TRBV9,-,-,CASSVGRGWNTEAFF,TGTGCCAGCAGCGTAGGAAGGGGATGGAACACTGAAGCTTTCTTT
TRBJ1-2,TRBV28,-,-,CASSVPGTQGEDYGYTF,TGTGCCAGCAGCGTGCCCGGGACTCAAGGTGAAGACTATGGCTACACCTTC
TRBJ2-7,TRBV6-5,-,few,CASRRTASSYEQYF,TGTGCCAGCAGGCGGACAGCGAGCTCCTACGAGCAGTACTTC
TRBJ1-1,TRBV28,TRBD1,-,CASTSTGEGTEAFF,TGTGCCAGCACCTCGACAGGGGAAGGTACTGAAGCTTTCTTT
TRBJ1-1,TRBV28,-,-,CASKESEAFF,TGTGCCAGCAAGGAGAGTGAAGCTTTCTTT
TRBJ2-2,TRBV6-5,-,-,CASIGSRSGTGELFF,TGTGCCAGCATCGGGAGCAGGAGCGGTACCGGGGAGCTGTTTTTT
TRBJ1-2,TRBV19,-,-,CASSSGGRIDYGYTF,TGTGCCAGTAGTAGCGGAGGGCGCATCGACTATGGCTACACCTTC
TRBJ2-3,TRBV7-8,TRBD2,-,CASKLAGGRSTDTQYF,TGTGCCAGCAAACTAGCGGGGGGCCGCAGCACAGATACGCAGTATTTT
TRBJ2-7,TRBV7-9,TRBD1,-,CASSLTGVLQYF,TGTGCCAGCAGCTTAACAGGGGTGCTGCAGTACTTC
TRBJ2-2,TRBV6-6,-,-,CASFPGWGTGELFF,TGTGCCAGCTTCCCGGGATGGGGCACCGGGGAGCTGTTTTTT
TRBJ2-2,TRBV28,-,-,CASSPTTGVLGAGELFF,TGTGCCAGCAGTCCTACGACAGGCGTGCTCGGGGCCGGGGAGCTGTTTTTT
TRBJ2-7,TRBV4-3,TRBD2,-,CASSQDVAGDYEQYF,TGCGCCAGCAGCCAAGATGTGGCGGGAGACTACGAGCAGTACTTC
TRBJ1-5,TRBV7-9,-,-,CASSLAQGPQHF,TGTGCCAGCAGCTTAGCCCAGGGTCCCCAGCATTTT
TRBJ1-1,TRBV6-5,-,-,CASRKEGGAGTEAFF,TGTGCCAGCAGAAAAGAGGGGGGGGCTGGCACTGAAGCTTTCTTT
TRBJ1-1,TRBV4-1,TRBD1,-,CASGGTVKAFF,TGCGCCAGCGGGGGGACAGTAAAAGCTTTCTTT
TRBJ2-7,TRBV28,-,-,CASSLWFQVNYEQYF,TGTGCCAGCAGTTTATGGTTTCAGGTGAACTACGAGCAGTACTTC
TRBJ2-3,TRBV5-1,-,-,CASSADSTDTQYF,TGCGCCAGCAGCGCGGACAGCACAGATACGCAGTATTTT
TRBJ2-2,TRBV5-1,-,once,CASSLSPETGELFF,TGCGCCAGCAGCTTAAGTCCCGAAACCGGGGAGCTGTTTTTT
TRBJ2-3,TRBV25-1,-,-,CASSDRTGSKEDTQYF,TGTGCCAGCAGTGATCGGACTGGAAGCAAGGAAGATACGCAGTATTTT
TRBJ1-5,TRBV6-4,-,once,CASSPESGQPQHF,TGTGCCAGCAGCCCTGAGTCGGGACAGCCCCAGCATTTT
TRBJ2-7,TRBV12-3/TRBV12-4,-,-,CASSLVSSHEQYF,TGTGCCAGCAGTTTGGTTAGCTCACACGAGCAGTACTTC
TRBJ1-1,TRBV27,-,-,CASSLEGRTEAFF,TGTGCCAGCAGTTTGGAGGGAAGGACTGAAGCTTTCTTT
TRBJ1-5,TRBV30,-,-,CAWSAGGRQPQHF,TGTGCCTGGAGTGCTGGGGGCAGGCAGCCCCAGCATTTT
TRBJ2-3,TRBV28,TRBD2,-,CASSFPGGSTDTQYF,TGTGCCAGCAGTTTCCCGGGGGGGAGCACAGATACGCAGTATTTT
TRBJ1-5,TRBV28,-,-,CASSSIWQGSNQPQHF,TGTGCCAGCAGTTCTATCTGGCAGGGAAGCAATCAGCCCCAGCATTTT
TRBJ2-7,TRBV5-1,-,-,CASSRNYEQYF,TGCGCCAGCAGCCGAAACTACGAGCAGTACTTC
TRBJ1-2,TRBV6-2/TRBV6-3,TRBD1,-,CASSQTGGYGYTF,TGTGCCAGCAGTCAGACAGGGGGCTATGGCTACACCTTC
TRBJ1-6,TRBV27,-,-,CASSLNRGSPLHF,TGTGCCAGCAGTTTAAACAGAGGTTCACCCCTCCACTTT
TRBJ1-5,TRBV7-9,-,few,CASSLSGNQPQHF,TGTGCCAGCAGCTTATCGGGAAATCAGCCCCAGCATTTT
TRBJ1-2,TRBV6-2/TRBV6-3,-,-,CASSPGPYGYTF,TGTGCCAGCAGCCCGGGTCCCTATGGCTACACCTTC
TRBJ1-1,TRBV27,-,-,CASSSRTDSVEAFF,TGTGCCAGCAGTTCCCGGACAGACAGTGTAGAAGCTTTCTTT
TRBJ1-6,TRBV7-9,TRBD1,once,CASSPDRGWSPLHF,TGTGCCAGCAGCCCGGACAGGGGTTGGTCACCCCTCCACTTT
TRBJ2-7,TRBV4-1,-,few,CASSQGDTPTYEQYF,TGCGCCAGCAGCCAAGGCGACACTCCAACCTACGAGCAGTACTTC
TRBJ1-1,TRBV12-5,-,-,CASGLVGFTEAFF,TGTGCTAGTGGTTTGGTAGGGTTTACTGAAGCTTTCTTT
TRBJ2-2,TRBV6-5,TRBD1,-,CASSYGDRGTGELFF,TGTGCCAGCAGTTACGGGGACAGAGGCACCGGGGAGCTGTTTTTT
TRBJ2-1,TRBV5-1,TRBD2,few,CASSFGLAGEWEQFF,TGCGCCAGCAGCTTTGGACTAGCGGGAGAATGGGAGCAGTTCTTC
TRBJ1-5,TRBV27,-,-,CASSRWGAEDQPQHF,TGTGCCAGCAGTAGGTGGGGGGCAGAGGATCAGCCCCAGCATTTT
TRBJ1-2,TRBV28,-,-,CASSLGENYGYTF,TGTGCCAGCAGTTTAGGGGAGAACTATGGCTACACCTTC
TRBJ1-2,TRBV7-9,TRBD1,-,CASSLGEGTVYGYTF,TGTGCCAGCAGCTTAGGGGAGGGGACAGTCTATGGCTACACCTTC
TRBJ1-5,TRBV3-1/TRBV3-2,TRBD1,-,CASSQGQGVNQPQHF,TGTGCCAGCAGCCAAGGACAGGGTGTTAATCAGCCCCAGCATTTT
TRBJ1-1,TRBV5-1,TRBD1,once,CASSGTGGTEAFF,TGCGCCAGCAGCGGTACAGGGGGCACTGAAGCTTTCTTT
TRBJ1-1,TRBV28,-,-,CASSLLGGEAFF,TGTGCCAGCAGTTTACTGGGGGGTGAAGCTTTCTTT
TRBJ2-6,TRBV18,TRBD1,once,CASSPLPTGQLYSGANVLTF,TGTGCCAGCTCACCACTTCCTACGGGACAGCTCTACTCTGGGGCCAACGTCCTGACTTTC
TRBJ1-5,TRBV5-1,-,-,CASSLRPTQGDNQPQHF,TGCGCCAGCAGCTTGCGGCCCACTCAAGGGGATAATCAGCCCCAGCATTTT
TRBJ1-1,TRBV11-2,-,-,CASRLSFQNTEAFF,TGTGCCAGCAGGTTATCCTTCCAGAACACTGAAGCTTTCTTT
TRBJ1-4,TRBV5-6,TRBD1,-,CASSLAGQGGEKLFF,TGTGCCAGCAGCTTGGCGGGACAGGGTGGGGAAAAACTGTTTTTT
TRBJ2-2,TRBV9,-,once,CASSPHGTGNTGELFF,TGTGCCAGCAGCCCCCACGGGACCGGGAACACCGGGGAGCTGTTTTTT
TRBJ1-2,TRBV5-6,-,-,CASKDSSSYYGYTF,TGTGCCAGCAAGGACAGCTCCTCATATTATGGCTACACCTTC
TRBJ2-7,TRBV28,-,-,CASRARRQSSYEQYF,TGTGCCAGCAGAGCCCGGCGGCAGAGCTCCTACGAGCAGTACTTC